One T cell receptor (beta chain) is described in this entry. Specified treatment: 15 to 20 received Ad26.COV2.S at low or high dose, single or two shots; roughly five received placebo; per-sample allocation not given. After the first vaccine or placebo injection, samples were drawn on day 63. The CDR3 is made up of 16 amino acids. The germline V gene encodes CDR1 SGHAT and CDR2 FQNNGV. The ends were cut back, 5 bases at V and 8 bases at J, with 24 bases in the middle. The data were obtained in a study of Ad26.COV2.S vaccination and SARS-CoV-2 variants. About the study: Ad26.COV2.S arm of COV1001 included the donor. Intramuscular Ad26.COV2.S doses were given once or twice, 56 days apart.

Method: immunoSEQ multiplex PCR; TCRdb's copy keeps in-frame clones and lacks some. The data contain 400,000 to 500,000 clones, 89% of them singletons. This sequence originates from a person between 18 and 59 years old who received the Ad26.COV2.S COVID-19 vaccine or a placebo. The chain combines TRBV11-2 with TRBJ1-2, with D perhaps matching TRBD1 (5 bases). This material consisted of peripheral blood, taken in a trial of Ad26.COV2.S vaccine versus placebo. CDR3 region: CASSPLRDFLLGGYTF. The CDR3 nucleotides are TGTGCCAGCAGCCCCCTGCGGGACTTTCTATTAGGAGGCTACACCTTC.